This T cell receptor (beta chain) was documented in a study of T cell changes during pregnancy in multiple sclerosis. V lost 9 bases to trimming and J lost 6 bases; unmatched junction nucleotides: 6. Germline loops: CDR1 SNHLY, CDR2 FYNNEI. The CDR3 runs 15 residues. The method was immunoSEQ multiplex PCR; TCRdb's version includes in-frame clones alone and lacks a portion of them. The sample lists under 40,000 clones, 70% to 90% occurring once. This chain connects TRBV2 to TRBJ2-1, with 15 bases lining up with TRBD2. The input for sequencing was CD4+ T cells from peripheral blood mononuclear cells, taken before pregnancy. This TCR was sampled from a female donor with multiple sclerosis, enrolled in a pregnancy study. The CDR3, as DNA: TGTGCCAGGCGGACTAGCGGGGGGGCAGGCAATGAGCAGTTCTTC. Amino acids: CARRTSGGAGNEQFF.